The 7 T cell receptor beta chains presented below share a single source sample, sequenced in a study of neoadjuvant anti-PD-1 for oral cavity cancer (dated by TCRdb to 2020 to 2023). In the paper's terms, the time point label means: before neoadjuvant nivolumab. Library method: the immunoSEQ multiplex PCR assay. As stored in TCRdb, this immuneACCESS dataset retains in-frame rearrangements with V and J assigned. A fraction of the clones does not appear; measured against another copy, unresolved V genes explain less than half of the discrepancy, and the remainder lacks a known reason. The sample data list tens of thousands of clones, and 65% to 80% of these were observed just once. About 2.5% of the sample comes from the top ten. The sample was PBMCs, taken before nivolumab (anti-PD-1) treatment. These receptors originate from a person between 40 and 85 years old with oral cavity squamous cell carcinoma.

This chain uses TRBV10-2 with TRBJ1-2; maybe TRBD1 (6 bases). Trimming shortened V by 5 bases and J by 8 bases, and 18 bases separated the two germline ends. Germline CDR1 reads WSHSY; CDR2 reads SAAADI. CDR3 length: 14 residues. In nucleotides, the CDR3 is TGCGCCAGCAGTTCCCTTTCGGGGGGCGCCGGCTACACCTTC. Protein: CASSSLSGGAGYTF.

The V call is TRBV5-6, the J call TRBJ1-4; D is uncertain. The V end lost 2 bases, the J end lost 3 bases, and 23 bases lay between the germline ends. The V gene's germline CDR1 is SGHDT and CDR2 YYEEEE. The CDR3 has 19 amino acids. The CDR3 loop reads CASSFSRMPTRRPNEKLFF. CDR3 nucleotides: TGTGCCAGCAGCTTCTCTCGAATGCCCACGAGGCGGCCTAATGAAAAACTGTTTTTT.

The rearrangement uses TRBV2 and TRBJ2-1; TRBD2 matches at 15 bases. J was trimmed by 10 bases and V by 7 bases; bases with no gene match: 11. CDR1 is SNHLY, CDR2 FYNNEI, per germline. CDR3 length equals 16 residues. The CDR3 sequence is CASTPSGLAGGREQFF. CDR3 sequence (DNA): TGTGCCAGCACCCCCTCTGGACTAGCGGGGGGGCGCGAGCAGTTCTTC. Full variable domain (rest looked up from reference TRBV2 and TRBJ2-1): EPEVTQTPSHQVTQMGQEVILRCVPISNHLYFYWYRQILGQKVEFLVSFYNNEISEKSEIFDDQFSVERPDGSNFTLKIRSTKLEDSAMYFCASTPSGLAGGREQFFGPGTRLTVL.

This chain's CDR3 is CASSAHRGLQGANTGELFF. CDR3 in DNA: TGTGCCAGCAGCGCCCACAGAGGACTACAGGGGGCGAACACCGGGGAGCTGTTTTTT. The chain has TRBV7-9 and TRBJ2-2, with 8 positions matching TRBD1. This CDR3 contains 19 residues. The V segment lost 5 bases and the J segment 0 bases; nucleotides outside the gene matches: 14. Germline V gene data show CDR1 as SEHNR and CDR2 as FQNEAQ (reference sequence).

This clone was counted only a few times. The chain couples TRBV5-4 to TRBJ2-7; TRBD1 matches 8 bases. This CDR3 contains 13 residues. From germline, CDR1 is SGHNT and CDR2 YYREEE (reference sequence). Unmatched junction bases numbered 6, after V lost 4 bases and J lost 6 bases. The CDR3 is CASSIQGGGEQYF. The CDR3 coding sequence is TGTGCCAGCAGCATACAGGGGGGAGGCGAGCAGTACTTC.

The sample holds a few counts of this clone. The chain combines TRBV7-2 with TRBJ1-2; D is unclear. CDR1 SGHTA and CDR2 FQGNSA come from the germline V gene. CDR3 length: 12 residues. V lost 0 bases and J lost 4, with 3 bases in between. The chain's CDR3 is CASSLAIYGYTF. CDR3 DNA sequence: TGTGCCAGCAGCTTAGCGATCTATGGCTACACCTTC.

The V call is TRBV18, the J call TRBJ2-7, with 13 bases lining up with TRBD2. Germline assignment: CDR1 KGHSH and CDR2 LQKENI. J was trimmed by 0 bases and V by 6 bases; bases with no gene match: 14. This CDR3 comprises 19 residues. Here the CDR3 reads CASSVKPGLAGTGSYEQYF. In DNA form, the CDR3 reads TGTGCCAGCTCCGTAAAACCGGGACTAGCGGGAACAGGCTCCTACGAGCAGTACTTC.